This T cell receptor (beta chain) was obtained from a study of cytomegalovirus exposure and HLA in healthy donors. Study conclusions and caveats: Later on, analysis showed that most CMV-associated TCR beta chains appeared to be HLA-restricted.

As concerns this clone: Its antigen remains unidentified.

The PCR used 60 Vbeta and 13 Jbeta primers. Assay used: immunoSEQ multiplex PCR; TCRdb lists only in-frame clones, some missing. This table has about 77,000 clones, roughly 80% appearing once. Germline CDR1 SGHRS, CDR2 YFSETQ. This CDR3 comprises 16 residues. V lost 3 bases and J lost 6; bases outside the gene matches: 9. The rearrangement uses TRBV5-1 and TRBJ1-6; 7 nucleotides agree with TRBD1. Source material: PBMCs. The source is a woman aged 40 to 50 in good health and CMV-seronegative. CDR3 DNA sequence: TGCGCCAGCAGCTCAAACCGGGACAGCCCTAATTCACCCCTCCACTTT. Translating it yields CASSSNRDSPNSPLHF. Looking up the rest from reference TRBV5-1 and TRBJ1-6 gives the full variable domain: KAGVTQTPRYLIKTRGQQVTLSCSPISGHRSVSWYQQTPGQGLQFLFEYFSETQRNKGNFPGRFSGRQFSNSRSEMNVSTLELGDSALYLCASSSNRDSPNSPLHFGNGTRLTVT.